These 24 T cell receptor beta chains originate from one sample sequenced in a study of T cells in Graves' hyperthyroidism and ophthalmopathy. There were TCR beta CDR3 regions amplified from RNA transcripts. HTBI primers were used for first-round RT-PCR of the TCR CDR3. TCRdb used MiXCR to reprocess the multiplex PCR reads, holding one entry per CDR3 protein. The table lists roughly 710,000 distinct CDR3 sequences, 30% to 40% of them singletons. Sequencing was done on a sample of blood. These receptors were obtained from a middle-aged woman with Graves' hyperthyroidism.

This clonotype showed up many times. The CDR3 spells CASSFQGGSTEAFF. As DNA, the CDR3 is TGCGCCAGCAGCTTTCAGGGGGGAAGTACTGAAGCTTTCTTT. The chain joins TRBV5-1 to TRBJ1-1, with 7 bases fitting TRBD1. The V gene's germline CDR1 is SGHRS and CDR2 YFSETQ. V shed 2 bases, J shed 5 bases, and the junction held 6 bases outside the gene matches. The CDR3 extends over 14 amino acids.

This clonotype was observed a handful of times. This sequence joins TRBV12-3 or TRBV12-4 and TRBJ1-5; perhaps TRBD1 as D (6 bases). Deletions cut 6 bases from V and 3 bases from J, with 9 bases between. The CDR3 totals 13 residues. The CDR3 DNA reads TGTGCCAGCAGGAGACAGGACAATCAGCCCCAGCATTTT. This gives the protein CASRRQDNQPQHF.

This rearrangement joins TRBV7-9 to TRBJ2-2; 13 bases are a match to TRBD2. The CDR3 has 16 residues. In germline, CDR1 is SEHNR, CDR2 FQNEAQ (reference sequence). Trimming took 5 bases from V and 5 from J; bases not matched to a gene: 5. The chain's CDR3 is CASSLRTSGGTGELFF. The CDR3 DNA reads as TGTGCCAGCAGCCTGAGGACTAGCGGGGGAACCGGGGAGCTGTTTTTT.

The chain uses TRBV19 and TRBJ2-5; D possibly corresponds to TRBD2 (6 bases). The CDR3 sequence is 13 residues long. Germline CDR1 LNHDA, CDR2 SQIVND (reference sequence). Between the trimmed V and J ends, which lost 8 bases and 6 bases, there was a span of 16 bases. The chain's CDR3 is CASGSWGGQTQYF. CDR3 coding DNA: TGTGCCAGTGGGTCGTGGGGAGGACAGACCCAGTACTTC.

This clonotype appeared many times. This chain uses TRBV7-8 with TRBJ1-1; tentative D call: TRBD1 (6 bases). The CDR3 length is 13 residues. V was trimmed by 4 bases and J by 2 bases, leaving 8 bases between them. Germline values: CDR1 SGHVS, CDR2 FQNEAQ. The CDR3 coding sequence is TGTGCCAGCAGCTGGGACATTAACACTGAAGCTTTCTTT. Protein: CASSWDINTEAFF.

This clonotype was seen repeatedly, ten times or more. The gene calls are TRBV10-3 and TRBJ1-1, with D possibly TRBD1 on 6 matching bases. Germline V gives CDR1 ENHRY, CDR2 SYGVKD. Trimming took off 11 bases at V and 7 bases at J, with 26 bases between the two ends. The length of the CDR3 is 15 residues. The CDR3 here is CASQGGGDYQHEAFF. In DNA form, the CDR3 reads TGTGCCTCCCAAGGGGGTGGGGACTACCAACATGAAGCTTTCTTT.

This clonotype was seen many times. The V call is TRBV20-1, the J call TRBJ2-2; D is unclear. The germline V gene encodes CDR1 DFQATT and CDR2 SNEGSKA (reference sequence). The CDR3 runs to 13 residues. Trimming removed 2 bases at V and 3 bases at J, with 7 bases between. The CDR3 sequence is CSARTGYTGELFF. CDR3 sequence (DNA): TGCAGTGCTAGAACTGGGTACACCGGGGAGCTGTTTTTT.

This chain connects TRBV10-2 to TRBJ1-1; 10 bases are shared with TRBD1. This CDR3 region has 15 residues. The junction had 7 bases not matched to a gene; V was cut back by 2 bases and J by 7 bases. Germline V CDR1 and CDR2: WSHSY, SAAADI. The CDR3 loop reads CASSERDRGYGEAFF. CDR3 DNA: TGCGCCAGCAGTGAGCGGGACAGGGGATACGGTGAAGCTTTCTTT.

CDR3 protein: CASSQDRVDFFSYNSPLHF. In DNA, the CDR3 is TGCGCCAGCAGCCAAGATCGGGTCGACTTCTTCTCCTATAATTCACCCCTCCACTTT. J is TRBJ1-6 and V is TRBV4-3, with D unclear. The germline gives CDR1 LGHNA, CDR2 YSLEER. The CDR3 loop spans 19 amino acids. Trimming removed 0 bases at V and 0 bases at J, with 15 bases between.

The table lists this clonotype with many counts. This sequence joins TRBV7-2 and TRBJ1-1; no reliable D call. Germline CDR1 reads SGHTA; CDR2 reads FQGNSA. CDR3 length: 16 residues. The germline V and J ends were trimmed by 2 bases and 3 bases, with 16 bases remaining between them. CDR3 amino acids: CASSLYAGRLDTEAFF. In DNA form, the CDR3 reads TGTGCCAGCAGCTTATATGCCGGCAGGCTGGACACTGAAGCTTTCTTT.

The CDR3 DNA reads as TGCAGCTGGGGGGGGCGGGGGGGCAACAATGAGCAGTTCTTC. This sequence encodes CSWGGRGGNNEQFF. This rearrangement joins TRBV20-1 to TRBJ2-1; 9 positions agree with TRBD2. The CDR3 is 14 residues long. CDR1 is DFQATT, CDR2 SNEGSKA, per germline (reference sequence).

The gene calls are TRBV12-3 or TRBV12-4 and TRBJ1-1; TRBD1 matches at 10 bases. The CDR3 contains 16 residues. Losses at the gene ends were 5 bases for V and 0 bases for J; bases not matched to a gene: 6. In DNA form, the CDR3 reads TGTGCCAGCAGTCCGGGGACAGGGGTGGTGAACACTGAAGCTTTCTTT. Amino acid sequence: CASSPGTGVVNTEAFF.

In the case of this clonotype: A read error may produce the germline difference seen at one junction end. The chain employs TRBV10-3 and TRBJ2-7; maybe TRBD1 (5 bases). Per the germline V gene, CDR1 is ENHRY and CDR2 is SYGVKD. This CDR3 contains 14 residues. The CDR3: CASSSPRQTYEQYF. DNA of the CDR3: TGTGCCAGCAGTTCGCCCCGACAGACCTACGAGCAGTACTTC.

On this clonotype: This may arise from a read error, as a much more abundant clone is one base away. The gene calls are TRBV29-1 and TRBJ1-5; the match to TRBD1 covers 7 bases. Germline lookup yields CDR1 SQVTM and CDR2 ANQGSEA. This CDR3 has 13 amino acids. Here the CDR3 reads CSVIGGGNRPQHF. The DNA for the CDR3 is TGCAGCGTTATAGGGGGCGGCAATCGGCCCCAGCATTTT.

As for this clonotype: This may arise from a read error, as a much more abundant clone is one base away. The CDR3 nucleotides read TGCGCCAGCACTGCGTTAAGCACCGGGGAGCTGTTTTTT. As protein: CASTALSTGELFF. The chain links TRBV5-1 to TRBJ2-2; D unclear. Trimming removed 6 bases from V and 4 bases from J, with 10 bases in between. Germline CDR1 is SGHRS and CDR2 is YFSETQ. This CDR3 has 13 residues.

Many counts were recorded for this clonotype. The chain employs TRBV14 and TRBJ2-7, with TRBD1 identical over 9 bases. This CDR3 region has 14 residues. The V gene's germline CDR1 is SGHDN and CDR2 FVKESK. J gave up 5 bases and V 5 bases, and 7 bases lay outside the gene matches. CDR3 bases: TGTGCCAGCAGCACCCGGACAGGGGTAGACGAGCAGTACTTC. The encoded protein is CASSTRTGVDEQYF.

This rearrangement joins TRBV2 to TRBJ1-5, with D hard to call. This CDR3 region has 14 residues. V was clipped by 5 bases and J by 3 bases, with 11 bases between them. Germline-derived CDR1 and CDR2 are SNHLY and FYNNEI. CDR3 amino acids: CASSLARFNQPQHF. The CDR3 DNA sequence: TGTGCCAGCAGTTTGGCCAGGTTCAATCAGCCCCAGCATTTT.

This clonotype was picked up many times. The chain joins TRBV10-3 to TRBJ2-5; D not certain. CDR3 length: 14 amino acids. Trimming took off 4 bases at V and 5 bases at J, with 14 bases between the two ends. CDR1 ENHRY and CDR2 SYGVKD come from the germline V gene. This CDR3 is CAISVDDLGETQYF. The CDR3 DNA sequence: TGTGCCATCAGTGTCGACGACCTGGGCGAGACCCAGTACTTC.

Notes on this clonotype: A much larger clone is a single base away; this may be a read error. The genes are TRBV20-1 and TRBJ2-5, with D unclear. V dropped 0 bases and J dropped 5 bases, with 10 bases sitting between them. The CDR3 is 13 residues long. CDR1 DFQATT and CDR2 SNEGSKA come from the germline V gene (reference sequence). The CDR3 protein is CSARDLISETQYF. CDR3 coding DNA: TGCAGTGCTAGAGATCTGATATCGGAGACCCAGTACTTC.

CDR3 in DNA: TGCAGTGCTAGAGATCTGGACAGGAAGACGTCAGAGACCCAGTACTTC. Protein sequence: CSARDLDRKTSETQYF. The chain links TRBV20-1 to TRBJ2-5; 7 bases agree with TRBD1. The trim removed 0 bases at V and 4 bases at J, leaving 11 bases unmatched. The CDR3 loop spans 16 amino acids. CDR1 is DFQATT and CDR2 is SNEGSKA in the germline V gene (reference sequence).

The chain is built from TRBV10-3 and TRBJ2-2; 9 positions match TRBD2. The CDR3 runs to 16 residues. V shed 4 bases, J shed 4 bases, and the junction held 7 bases outside the gene matches. From germline, CDR1 is ENHRY and CDR2 SYGVKD. The CDR3 DNA reads TGTGCCATCAGTGTGTCTAGCGGGGCCGGCACCGGGGAGCTGTTTTTT. This codes for CAISVSSGAGTGELFF.

V is TRBV12-3 or TRBV12-4 and J is TRBJ1-1, with 9 nucleotides matching TRBD1. There are 16 residues in the CDR3. Germline trimming cut 9 bases from V and 5 bases from J; bases unmatched to any gene: 16. The CDR3 here is CASSRQGGSSWTEAFF. The CDR3 nucleotides read TGTGCCAGTAGCAGACAGGGGGGATCGAGTTGGACTGAAGCTTTCTTT.

Turning to this clonotype: A much larger clone lies one base from this, so it may be a read error. This likely comes from a read error, as the CDR3 has no conserved phenylalanine or tryptophan at its end. This chain joins TRBV7-6 and TRBJ1-1; a weak D match, TRBD1 (5 bases). There are 13 residues in the CDR3. Trimming removed 3 bases at V and 4 bases at J, with 9 bases between. Germline CDR1 SGHVS, CDR2 FNYEAQ. CDR3: CASSFGDLTEAFL. Here the CDR3 DNA reads TGTGCCAGCAGCTTTGGGGACCTCACTGAAGCTTTCCTT.

This sequence joins TRBV14 and TRBJ1-2; D is perhaps TRBD1 (5 bases). Trimming cost V 0 bases and J 8 bases, with 13 bases left between them. The CDR3 contains 14 residues. The germline V gene encodes CDR1 SGHDN and CDR2 FVKESK. This CDR3 is CASSQDRRAEGYTF. Here the CDR3 DNA reads TGTGCCAGCAGCCAAGATCGCAGGGCGGAGGGCTACACCTTC.